This T cell receptor beta chain was sequenced during a study of early T cells in non-severe SARS-CoV-2 infection. Study at large: Chains stayed unpaired after sequencing of bulk RNA from unsorted whole blood.

The V gene's germline CDR1 is SEHNR and CDR2 FQNEAQ (reference sequence). With 3 bases removed from V and 8 bases from J, the gap between germline ends came to 5 bases. The CDR3 runs 12 residues. Remarks on this clonotype: The antigen is unknown.

Individual cDNA molecules were tagged with unique molecular identifiers. TCRdb processed the 5' RACE reads anew with MiXCR; each CDR3 protein has one entry. The table records about 83,000 distinct CDR3 sequences, roughly an eighth of them present only once. Study-wide results and caveats: Matches to VDJdb favored anti-spike CD8 responses and missed private and CD4 specificities.

This sequence joins TRBV7-9 and TRBJ1-6, with D hard to call. The origin of this receptor is an adult who was a healthcare worker with PCR-confirmed SARS-CoV-2 infection or an uninfected control (not recorded which). Sequencing was performed on whole blood. The CDR3 region is CASSFTDSPLHF. CDR3 nucleotide sequence: TGTGCCAGCAGCTTCACGGATTCACCCCTCCACTTT.